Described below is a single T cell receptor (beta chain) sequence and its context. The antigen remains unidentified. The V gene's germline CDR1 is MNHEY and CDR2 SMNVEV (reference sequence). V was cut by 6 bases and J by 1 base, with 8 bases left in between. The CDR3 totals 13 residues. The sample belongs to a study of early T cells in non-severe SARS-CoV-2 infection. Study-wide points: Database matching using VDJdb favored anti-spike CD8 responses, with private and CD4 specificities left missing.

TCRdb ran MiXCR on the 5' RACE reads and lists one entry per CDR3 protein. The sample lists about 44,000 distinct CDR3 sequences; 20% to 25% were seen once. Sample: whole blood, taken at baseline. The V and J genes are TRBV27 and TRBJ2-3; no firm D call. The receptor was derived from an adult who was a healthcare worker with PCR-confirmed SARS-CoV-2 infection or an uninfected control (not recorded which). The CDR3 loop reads CASRPSGTDTQYF. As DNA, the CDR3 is TGTGCCAGCAGGCCTTCGGGCACAGATACGCAGTATTTT.